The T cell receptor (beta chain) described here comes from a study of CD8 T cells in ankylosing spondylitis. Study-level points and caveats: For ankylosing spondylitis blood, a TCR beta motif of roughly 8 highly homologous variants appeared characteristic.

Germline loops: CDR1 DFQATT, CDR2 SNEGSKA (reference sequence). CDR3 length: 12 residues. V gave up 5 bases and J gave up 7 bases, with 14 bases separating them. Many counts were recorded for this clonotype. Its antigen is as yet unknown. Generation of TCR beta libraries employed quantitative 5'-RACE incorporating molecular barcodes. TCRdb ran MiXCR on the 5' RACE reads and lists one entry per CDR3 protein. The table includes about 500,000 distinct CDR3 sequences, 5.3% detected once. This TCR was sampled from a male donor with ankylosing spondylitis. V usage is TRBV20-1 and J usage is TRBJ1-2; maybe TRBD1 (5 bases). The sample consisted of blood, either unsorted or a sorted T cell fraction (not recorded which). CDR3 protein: CSAALGGFGYTF. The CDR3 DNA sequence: TGCAGTGCTGCCTTGGGGGGTTTTGGCTACACCTTC.